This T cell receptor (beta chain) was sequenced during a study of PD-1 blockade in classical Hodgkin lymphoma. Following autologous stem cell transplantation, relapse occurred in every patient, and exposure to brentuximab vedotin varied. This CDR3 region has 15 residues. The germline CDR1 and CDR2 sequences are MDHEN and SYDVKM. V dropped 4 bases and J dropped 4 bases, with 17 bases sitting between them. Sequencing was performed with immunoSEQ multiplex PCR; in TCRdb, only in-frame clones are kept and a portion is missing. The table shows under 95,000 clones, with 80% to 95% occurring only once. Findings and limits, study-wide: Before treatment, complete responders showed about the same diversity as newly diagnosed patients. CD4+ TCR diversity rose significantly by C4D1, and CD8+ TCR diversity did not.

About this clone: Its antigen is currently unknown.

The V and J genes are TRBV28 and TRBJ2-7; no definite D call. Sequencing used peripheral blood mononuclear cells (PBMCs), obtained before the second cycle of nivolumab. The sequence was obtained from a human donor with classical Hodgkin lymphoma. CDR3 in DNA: TGTGCCAGCAGTTATACCGCCCTTATGGGGTACGAGCAGTACTTC. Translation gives CASSYTALMGYEQYF.